The rows below give T cell receptor beta chains drawn from one sample of a study of identical twins. TCRdb re-derived calls from the 5' RACE reads in MiXCR, one entry per CDR3 protein. The data show about 700,000 distinct CDR3 sequences, around 5.7% seen once. Sequencing was done on a sample of naive T cells sorted from blood. The receptors shown here come from a man younger than 35 in good health. Each CDR3 is given with its conserved first and last residue. The D gene is left open where the match is weak. Expanded clones are given a class, and other clones once, few, many or no size at all.

DNA: TGTGCCAGCAGCCCTTTAGCTAGCGGGGGAAACAATGAGCAGTTCTTC
CDR3: CASSPLASGGNNEQFF
V: TRBV7-8
J: TRBJ2-1
size: few
D: TRBD2

DNA: TGTGCCAGCAGTTATACTAGGGGCACTGGAAACACCATATATTTT
CDR3: CASSYTRGTGNTIYF
V: TRBV6-5
J: TRBJ1-3
size: .
D: .

DNA: TGCGCCAGCAGCCTAGGGACTAGCGGGAGTCGGGAGCTGTTTTTT
CDR3: CASSLGTSGSRELFF
V: TRBV5-1
J: TRBJ2-2
size: many
D: TRBD2

DNA: TGTGCCAGCAGCTTCGACAGTACCTACAATGAGCAGTTCTTC
CDR3: CASSFDSTYNEQFF
V: TRBV7-3
J: TRBJ2-1
size: .
D: .

DNA: TGCAGCGTTGGGCAGGGCGGTCAGTTCTTC
CDR3: CSVGQGGQFF
V: TRBV29-1
J: TRBJ2-1
size: many
D: .

DNA: TGTGCCAGCACCCCTGGAGGGAGACTTCACGCTGGGGAGCTGTTTTTT
CDR3: CASTPGGRLHAGELFF
V: TRBV9
J: TRBJ2-2
size: many
D: .

DNA: TGCAGCGCCCCTAAGGCGGGATTGTACAATGAGCAGTTCTTC
CDR3: CSAPKAGLYNEQFF
V: TRBV29-1
J: TRBJ2-1
size: many
D: .

DNA: TGTGCCAGCAGTTACTCTAGCGGGAGGGAGACCCAGTACTTC
CDR3: CASSYSSGRETQYF
V: TRBV6-5
J: TRBJ2-5
size: few
D: TRBD2

DNA: TGTGCCAGCAGCTTAGCGGGGACTAGCGGGATTCACAATGAGCAGTTCTTC
CDR3: CASSLAGTSGIHNEQFF
V: TRBV7-8
J: TRBJ2-1
size: few
D: TRBD2

DNA: TGTGCCAGCAGCCTATCGACAGGGTTGTTCTTC
CDR3: CASSLSTGLFF
V: TRBV7-2
J: TRBJ2-1
size: many
D: TRBD1

DNA: TGTGCCAGCAGCCCCATCCGCGAACGAATTTTCACTGAAGCTTTCTTT
CDR3: CASSPIRERIFTEAFF
V: TRBV3-1
J: TRBJ1-1
size: few
D: .

DNA: TGCAGCGTTGAACGGGAGGTCCTTAGAAATGAGCAGTTCTTC
CDR3: CSVEREVLRNEQFF
V: TRBV29-1
J: TRBJ2-1
size: many
D: TRBD2

DNA: TGCAGCGTTGAGGGACTAGCGGGCCGAATTTACAATGAGCAGTTCTTC
CDR3: CSVEGLAGRIYNEQFF
V: TRBV29-1
J: TRBJ2-1
size: many
D: TRBD2

DNA: TGCGCCAGCAGCTTGGCGGCGACAGGGGGCGAGCAGTACTTC
CDR3: CASSLAATGGEQYF
V: TRBV5-1
J: TRBJ2-7
size: few
D: TRBD1

DNA: TGTGCCAGCACCGTGGACAGGGGGACCTACGAGCAGTACTTC
CDR3: CASTVDRGTYEQYF
V: TRBV12-3/TRBV12-4
J: TRBJ2-7
size: .
D: TRBD1

DNA: TGCAGTGCTAGCGGACAGGGCTATGGCTACACCTTC
CDR3: CSASGQGYGYTF
V: TRBV20-1
J: TRBJ1-2
size: .
D: TRBD1

DNA: TGTGCCAGCAGCTTACGACCCAATGAGCAGTTCTTC
CDR3: CASSLRPNEQFF
V: TRBV7-9
J: TRBJ2-1
size: many
D: .

DNA: TGTGCCAGCAGTTTAGAGCTAGCGGGAGTCCCAGATACGCAGTATTTT
CDR3: CASSLELAGVPDTQYF
V: TRBV12-3/TRBV12-4
J: TRBJ2-3
size: many
D: TRBD2

DNA: TGTGCCAGCAGACAGACAGGAATGAACACCATATATTTT
CDR3: CASRQTGMNTIYF
V: TRBV12-3/TRBV12-4
J: TRBJ1-3
size: many
D: .

DNA: TGTGCCAGCAGTGCTGGGGTGGGTACGCAGTATTTT
CDR3: CASSAGVGTQYF
V: TRBV12-3/TRBV12-4
J: TRBJ2-3
size: few
D: .

DNA: TGCAGTGCTCCACGTCTTCCCAGCTCCTACAATGAGCAGTTCTTC
CDR3: CSAPRLPSSYNEQFF
V: TRBV20-1
J: TRBJ2-1
size: many
D: .

DNA: TGTGCCATCAGTGATGGGCTAAACACAGATACGCAGTATTTT
CDR3: CAISDGLNTDTQYF
V: TRBV10-3
J: TRBJ2-3
size: many
D: .

DNA: TGCAGTGCTAGGGTACAGGGTAGGGACGAGCAGTACTTC
CDR3: CSARVQGRDEQYF
V: TRBV20-1
J: TRBJ2-7
size: many
D: .

DNA: TGTGCCAGCAGCCCGGTTGGGACTAGCGGGGCCTACGAGCAGTACTTC
CDR3: CASSPVGTSGAYEQYF
V: TRBV7-2
J: TRBJ2-7
size: .
D: TRBD2

DNA: TGCGCCAGCAGTGACAATAGCGGGAGAGTCACGGGAGATACGCAGTATTTT
CDR3: CASSDNSGRVTGDTQYF
V: TRBV4-1
J: TRBJ2-3
size: many
D: TRBD2

DNA: TGTGCCAGCAGTTTACTGACAGGGGGGAATCAGCCCCAGCATTTT
CDR3: CASSLLTGGNQPQHF
V: TRBV28
J: TRBJ1-5
size: .
D: TRBD1

DNA: TGCGCCAGCAGTGACCCGAGAGTGGCCGAAAAACTGTTTTTT
CDR3: CASSDPRVAEKLFF
V: TRBV10-2
J: TRBJ1-4
size: many
D: .

DNA: TGTGCCAGCAGCTTAGTTTGGGAAAATACGCAGTATTTT
CDR3: CASSLVWENTQYF
V: TRBV7-2
J: TRBJ2-3
size: many
D: .

DNA: TGTGCCAGCAGAGTGAGTGGCGGTGCGGCGGGGAGCACAGATACGCAGTATTTT
CDR3: CASRVSGGAAGSTDTQYF
V: TRBV27
J: TRBJ2-3
size: few
D: .

DNA: TGTGCCAGCAGCTTAATCGAGATAGTAGAGACCCAGTACTTC
CDR3: CASSLIEIVETQYF
V: TRBV7-2
J: TRBJ2-5
size: many
D: .

DNA: TGCAGTGCCAAAGGTAGTTTGTCCTACGAGCAGTACTTC
CDR3: CSAKGSLSYEQYF
V: TRBV20-1
J: TRBJ2-7
size: many
D: .

DNA: TGTGCCAGCAGCTTTTACGCAGGGGGCAAGTACGAGCAGTACTTC
CDR3: CASSFYAGGKYEQYF
V: TRBV7-2
J: TRBJ2-7
size: many
D: TRBD1

DNA: TGTGCCAGCAGTGTTACAGGGGCATCTGATTCACCCCTCCACTTT
CDR3: CASSVTGASDSPLHF
V: TRBV12-3/TRBV12-4
J: TRBJ1-6
size: many
D: TRBD1

DNA: TGCGCCAGCAGCTTGGGGACAGGGGCCCTGAACACTGAAGCTTTCTTT
CDR3: CASSLGTGALNTEAFF
V: TRBV5-1
J: TRBJ1-1
size: many
D: TRBD1

DNA: TGCGCCAGCAGCCAGCGTCCGGGACAGCATGAAGCTTTCTTT
CDR3: CASSQRPGQHEAFF
V: TRBV4-3
J: TRBJ1-1
size: many
D: TRBD1

DNA: TGTGCCAGCAGCTCGGGGGAGGGAGAACCCTCCTACAATGAGCAGTTCTTC
CDR3: CASSSGEGEPSYNEQFF
V: TRBV5-5
J: TRBJ2-1
size: many
D: TRBD2

DNA: TGTGCCAGCCGGGAGGGTCCCTACGAGCAGTACTTC
CDR3: CASREGPYEQYF
V: TRBV2
J: TRBJ2-7
size: .
D: TRBD2

DNA: TGTGCCAGCAGCCCCGAGAGGGGAGGCACTGAAGCTTTCTTT
CDR3: CASSPERGGTEAFF
V: TRBV6-1
J: TRBJ1-1
size: many
D: .

DNA: TGTGCCAGCAGCCGGACGGCTCGGGTCTGGGATGAGCAGTTCTTC
CDR3: CASSRTARVWDEQFF
V: TRBV5-6
J: TRBJ2-1
size: many
D: .

DNA: TGTGCCAGCAGCCAAGTTGTCCAAGAGACCCAGTACTTC
CDR3: CASSQVVQETQYF
V: TRBV4-2
J: TRBJ2-5
size: many
D: .

DNA: TGTGCCAGCAGCTTAGGGGATGACAGCCCTAATGAGCAGTTCTTC
CDR3: CASSLGDDSPNEQFF
V: TRBV7-2
J: TRBJ2-1
size: many
D: .

DNA: TGTGCCAGCAGCTGGGGAGACCAAGAGACCCAGTACTTC
CDR3: CASSWGDQETQYF
V: TRBV5-5
J: TRBJ2-5
size: many
D: .

DNA: TGTGCCAGCAGCTCAAGACTAGCTTGGAATGAGCAGTTCTTC
CDR3: CASSSRLAWNEQFF
V: TRBV11-2
J: TRBJ2-1
size: .
D: TRBD2

DNA: TGTGCCAGCAGCTTAGCCCGCCCGGTTGCTAACTATGGCTACACCTTC
CDR3: CASSLARPVANYGYTF
V: TRBV11-2
J: TRBJ1-2
size: many
D: .

DNA: TGTGCCTGGAGTGAGGGACAGGGAGGAACTGAAGCTTTCTTT
CDR3: CAWSEGQGGTEAFF
V: TRBV30
J: TRBJ1-1
size: many
D: TRBD1

DNA: TGTGCCAGCAGTTCAGAGGGACTTCGCCGAGGGGAGACCCAGTACTTC
CDR3: CASSSEGLRRGETQYF
V: TRBV6-5
J: TRBJ2-5
size: many
D: .